These T cell receptor beta chains were read from a single sample in a study of blood T cell repertoires in COVID-19. The protocol was immunoSEQ multiplex PCR, while the TCRdb copy is restricted to in-frame clones and leaves out a portion. The table has approximately 200,000 clones, 90% seen once. Sample: peripheral blood. Every receptor here comes from a man aged 30 to 45 with COVID-19, enrolled during active disease. Both conserved end residues are part of each CDR3. The D gene is left open where the match is weak. Size is stated for part of the rows, as once, few or many counts, or as a class when the clone is expanded.

clone_size j_call d_call v_call cdr3_aa cdr3_nt
once TRBJ1-4 TRBD1 TRBV19 CASRGTGFWEKLFF TGTGCCAGTAGAGGGACAGGGTTTTGGGAAAAACTGTTTTTT
. TRBJ2-7 TRBD1 TRBV10-3 CASQGSNEQYF TGTGCCTCACAGGGGTCTAACGAGCAGTACTTC
. TRBJ1-1 TRBD1 TRBV2 CASSELGQGGDEAFF TGTGCCAGCAGTGAATTAGGACAGGGGGGAGATGAAGCTTTCTTT
. TRBJ1-3 . TRBV2 CASSPDSTSSGNTIYF TGTGCCAGCAGCCCGGACAGTACGAGCTCTGGAAACACCATATATTTT
. TRBJ1-2 TRBD1 TRBV19 CASSNRDRFLNYGYTF TGTGCCAGTAGCAACCGGGACAGGTTTCTTAACTATGGCTACACCTTC
. TRBJ2-6 TRBD2 TRBV5-4 CASSRSSGSPGANVLTF TGTGCCAGCAGCCGTTCTAGCGGGTCACCTGGGGCCAACGTCCTGACTTTC
. TRBJ1-5 TRBD1 TRBV7-8 CASSLVGTGVGQPQHF TGTGCCAGCAGCTTAGTAGGGACAGGGGTGGGCCAGCCCCAGCATTTT
. TRBJ2-7 . TRBV5-6 CASSLGGGEQYF TGTGCCAGCAGCTTGGGAGGGGGCGAGCAGTACTTC
. TRBJ2-2 . TRBV19 CASSIALVGLRGTGELFF TGTGCCAGTAGTATAGCCCTTGTGGGTTTGAGGGGGACCGGGGAGCTGTTTTTT
. TRBJ1-1 . TRBV3-1/TRBV3-2 CASNGGLNTEAFF TGTGCCAGCAATGGGGGCCTGAACACTGAAGCTTTCTTT
once TRBJ2-5 . TRBV6-2/TRBV6-3 CASSRRSGAQETQYF TGTGCCAGCAGTCGCCGATCAGGGGCCCAAGAGACCCAGTACTTC
. TRBJ1-4 . TRBV21-1 CASSKRIHCQRRTNEKLFF TGTGCCAGCAGCAAAAGGATCCACTGTCAAAGGAGAACTAATGAAAAACTGTTTTTT
. TRBJ1-4 TRBD1 TRBV6-6 CASNLRGRNEKLFF TGTGCCAGCAATTTAAGGGGGCGCAATGAAAAACTGTTTTTT
. TRBJ1-5 . TRBV11-1 CASSPNSNQPQHF TGTGCCAGCAGCCCCAATAGCAATCAGCCCCAGCATTTT
. TRBJ2-3 . TRBV5-4 CASSLATSQATDTQYF TGTGCCAGCAGCTTGGCCACTAGTCAGGCCACAGATACGCAGTATTTT
. TRBJ1-1 . TRBV9 CASSVGVANTEAFF TGTGCCAGCAGCGTAGGTGTAGCAAACACTGAAGCTTTCTTT
once TRBJ1-2 . TRBV6-6 CASSPTGSEGYTF TGTGCCAGCAGTCCTACGGGGTCGGAGGGCTACACCTTC
. TRBJ2-7 . TRBV4-2 CASSQGDLSYEQYF TGTGCCAGCAGCCAAGGGGACTTATCCTACGAGCAGTACTTC
. TRBJ2-2 . TRBV19 CASSIDGVMIGELFF TGTGCCAGTAGTATAGACGGGGTAATGATCGGGGAGCTGTTTTTT
. TRBJ1-4 . TRBV6-2/TRBV6-3 CASSYGGSNEKLFF TGTGCCAGCAGTTACGGCGGATCCAATGAAAAACTGTTTTTT
. TRBJ2-7 TRBD1 TRBV7-3 CASSSIGGQGYEQYF TGTGCCAGCAGCTCAATAGGGGGACAGGGCTACGAGCAGTACTTC
. TRBJ1-3 . TRBV6-2/TRBV6-3 CASSSGGAPGNTIYF TGTGCCAGCAGTTCCGGAGGCGCCCCAGGAAACACCATATATTTT